Here is one TCR beta chain with its context. Its target is not known. Profiling relied on immunoSEQ multiplex PCR, and the TCRdb table lists in-frame clones only, not all of them. Of about 150,000 clones listed, roughly nine tenths were seen once; the top ten hold about 4%. Time point specified: baseline pretreatment blood. Treatment here: 15 Gy SBRT to primary tumor, nephrectomy 4 weeks later. The sample is drawn from a study of radiation and T cells in renal cell carcinoma. Study context: Nephrectomy followed 15 Gy stereotactic body radiation by 4 weeks. Study outcomes and limitations: From baseline, blood top tumor clonotypes peaked at 2 weeks post-radiation. No pretreatment tumor biopsies were available for baseline clonotypes.

CDR1 and CDR2 from the germline V gene are LNHDA and SQIVND (reference sequence). The CDR3 sequence is 19 residues long. J gave up 3 bases and V 5 bases, and 17 bases lay outside the gene matches. This chain joins TRBV19 and TRBJ1-4, with TRBD1 identical over 8 bases. This TCR was recovered from an older woman with renal cell carcinoma. The sequences come from blood, collected from a patient whose treatment included radiotherapy and nephrectomy. The CDR3 loop is CASSLALNRGTVSNEKLFF. CDR3 bases: TGTGCCAGTAGTCTCGCGCTAAACAGGGGGACCGTATCTAATGAAAAACTGTTTTTT.